This TCR beta chain was found in a study of blood T cells in healthy people across ages. For the second PCR, which ran for roughly 6 to 11 cycles, a sample-barcoded 5' primer and a J-beta primer mix were used. The template-switch adaptor was a 5' adaptor with 12 random nucleotides. It tagged each cDNA molecule. TCRdb re-called the 5' RACE reads through MiXCR, storing one row per CDR3 protein. The table lists roughly 410,000 distinct CDR3 sequences, about 49% of them singletons. The CDR3 sequence is 12 residues long. Germline-derived CDR1 and CDR2 are MDHEN and SYDVKM. The clonotype comes from a man in his 60s in good health. The sample consisted of blood. The J gene is TRBJ2-5, the V gene TRBV28; D remains unclear. TRBJ2-7 matches the DNA end more closely, so the J call is doubtful. DNA for the CDR3: TGTGCCAGCAGCCGACTCTTCTACGAGCAGTACTTC. Protein: CASSRLFYEQYF.